The 26 T cell receptor beta chains presented below share a single source sample, sequenced in a study of cytomegalovirus exposure and HLA in healthy donors. In the PCR, 60 Vbeta and 13 Jbeta primers were used. Clones were sequenced by immunoSEQ multiplex PCR, and TCRdb holds only the in-frame ones, with some missing. In the table there are some 130,000 clones, around 77% of which are singletons. The sequenced sample consisted of PBMCs. Every receptor here comes from a male donor in good health and CMV-seropositive.

This chain uses TRBV5-6 with TRBJ2-7; a weak D match, TRBD1 (5 bases). The length of the CDR3 is 13 residues. The germline V and J ends were trimmed by 1 base and 2 bases, with 7 bases remaining between them. Germline V gene lookup returns CDR1 SGHDT and CDR2 YYEEEE. The CDR3 sequence is CASSLRQPYEQYF. Written as DNA, the CDR3 is TGTGCCAGCAGCTTGAGACAGCCCTACGAGCAGTACTTC.

The J gene is TRBJ1-2, the V gene TRBV6-1, with 7 positions matching TRBD1. Germline V CDR1 and CDR2: MNHNS, SASEGT. The CDR3 is 12 amino acids. V shed 3 bases and J 8 bases; nucleotides not matched to a gene: 3. In nucleotides, the CDR3 is TGTGCCAGCAGTGACGGGACAGTGGGCTACACCTTC. Amino acid sequence: CASSDGTVGYTF.

The chain joins TRBV5-6 to TRBJ1-1, with D uncertain. This CDR3 region has 14 residues. Deletions cut 2 bases from V and 0 bases from J, with 8 bases between. Germline values: CDR1 SGHDT, CDR2 YYEEEE. The CDR3 DNA sequence: TGTGCCAGCAGCTTCTTCAGATTGAACACTGAAGCTTTCTTT. Translation: CASSFFRLNTEAFF.

The chain is built from TRBV2 and TRBJ2-5, with 8 positions matching TRBD1. CDR1 is SNHLY and CDR2 is FYNNEI in the germline V gene. V was pared by 5 bases and J by 6 bases, with 8 bases of the junction left unmatched. The CDR3 consists of 14 residues. The CDR3 loop is CASSNRQGRQTQYF. CDR3 nucleotides: TGTGCCAGCAGTAACCGACAGGGGCGGCAGACCCAGTACTTC.

This rearrangement joins TRBV6-5 to TRBJ2-6; D gene uncertain. V dropped 5 bases and J dropped 4 bases, with 12 bases sitting between them. The CDR3 runs to 15 residues. Germline-derived CDR1 and CDR2 are MNHEY and SVGAGI. The CDR3 DNA sequence: TGTGCCAGCAGTCTTCGGGTTGCCGGGGCCAACGTCCTGACTTTC. Translating gives CASSLRVAGANVLTF.

This chain links TRBV15 with TRBJ1-3; D perhaps matches TRBD1 (6 bases). V was cut by 3 bases and J by 0 bases, with 12 bases left in between. The CDR3 consists of 16 residues. In germline, CDR1 is LNHNV, CDR2 YYDKDF (reference sequence). This CDR3 reads CATSRLDRGSGNTIYF. CDR3 nucleotide sequence: TGTGCCACCAGCAGGCTGGACAGAGGCTCTGGAAACACCATATATTTT.

This clone was observed a few times. The chain recombines TRBV5-1 with TRBJ2-3; D is unclear. The CDR3 has 13 amino acids. Germline V gives CDR1 SGHRS, CDR2 YFSETQ. V was trimmed by 0 bases and J by 4 bases, leaving 6 bases between them. For the CDR3, the DNA is TGCGCCAGCAGCTTGGGCGGTGCAGATACGCAGTATTTT. Protein: CASSLGGADTQYF. Drawing the rest from reference TRBV5-1 and TRBJ2-3, the complete variable domain is KAGVTQTPRYLIKTRGQQVTLSCSPISGHRSVSWYQQTPGQGLQFLFEYFSETQRNKGNFPGRFSGRQFSNSRSEMNVSTLELGDSALYLCASSLGGADTQYFGPGTRLTVL.

This clone showed up just once. This chain uses TRBV28 with TRBJ1-2, with TRBD1 as a possible D gene (6 bases). This CDR3 contains 12 residues. Germline V lookup: CDR1 MDHEN, CDR2 SYDVKM. V was cut by 6 bases and J by 10 bases, with 15 bases left in between. CDR3 bases: TGTGCCAGCAGCCCCTTGGGGGCAGCCTACACCTTC. It yields the protein CASSPLGAAYTF.

V usage is TRBV5-1 and J usage is TRBJ1-1; D is uncertain. CDR1 SGHRS and CDR2 YFSETQ come from the germline V gene. Between the trimmed V and J ends, which lost 5 bases and 3 bases, there was a span of 14 bases. CDR3 size: 14 residues. The DNA for the CDR3 is TGCGCCAGCAGGTTCGTAAACGGTGACACTGAAGCTTTCTTT. This sequence encodes CASRFVNGDTEAFF.

V is TRBV30 and J is TRBJ1-2; D is ambiguous. V was trimmed by 3 bases and J by 3 bases, leaving 11 bases between them. The CDR3 has 13 residues. Germline assignment: CDR1 GTSNPN and CDR2 SVGIG (reference sequence). The CDR3 nucleotides are TGTGCCTGGAGCGATACGGAGTACTATGGCTACACCTTC. It codes for CAWSDTEYYGYTF.

The chain recombines TRBV27 with TRBJ2-7; 8 bases match TRBD1. Germline CDR1 reads MNHEY; CDR2 reads SMNVEV (reference sequence). Trimming at V came to 6 bases and at J to 4 bases, leaving 5 bases not matched to a gene. The CDR3 covers 13 residues. The DNA of the CDR3 is TGTGCCAGCAGAAGAACAGGGGGATACGAGCAGTACTTC. Translated: CASRRTGGYEQYF.

This chain connects TRBV5-1 to TRBJ1-2, with 7 nucleotides matching TRBD1. This CDR3 has 12 amino acids. J lost 6 bases, V lost 5 bases, and 4 bases had no gene match. From germline, CDR1 is SGHRS and CDR2 YFSETQ. The CDR3 spells CASSEGGHGYTF. The CDR3 DNA follows: TGCGCCAGCAGTGAAGGGGGCCATGGCTACACCTTC.

This chain connects TRBV28 to TRBJ1-2; D not certain. In germline, CDR1 is MDHEN, CDR2 SYDVKM. The ends were cut back, 2 bases at V and 1 base at J, with 11 bases in the middle. CDR3 length: 15 residues. Here the CDR3 reads CASSLTGRSNYGYTF. DNA for the CDR3: TGTGCCAGCAGTTTAACGGGGAGGAGTAACTATGGCTACACCTTC.

The chain joins TRBV7-9 to TRBJ2-3; 7 bases line up with TRBD2. The CDR3 consists of 16 residues. Germline V CDR1 and CDR2: SEHNR, FQNEAQ (reference sequence). The trim removed 5 bases at V and 0 bases at J, leaving 8 bases unmatched. CDR3: CASSLLRRGSTDTQYF. The CDR3 DNA follows: TGTGCCAGCAGCCTGCTGAGGCGGGGGAGCACAGATACGCAGTATTTT. The whole variable domain, filled in from reference TRBV7-9 and TRBJ2-3, reads DTGVSQNPRHKITKRGQNVTFRCDPISEHNRLYWYRQTLGQGPEFLTYFQNEAQLEKSRLLSDRFSAERPKGSFSTLEIQRTEQGDSAMYLCASSLLRRGSTDTQYFGPGTRLTVL.

The chain recombines TRBV7-9 with TRBJ2-7, with TRBD1 identical over 7 bases. CDR1 is SEHNR, CDR2 FQNEAQ, per germline (reference sequence). The CDR3 is 14 amino acids. Unmatched junction bases numbered 4, after V lost 1 base and J lost 4 bases. In DNA, the CDR3 is TGTGCCAGCAGCTTAGTAGGGACAGAATACGAGCAGTACTTC. It encodes CASSLVGTEYEQYF.

This sequence joins TRBV10-2 and TRBJ2-7, with a tentative D call TRBD2 (5 bases). Per the germline V gene, CDR1 is WSHSY and CDR2 is SAAADI. The CDR3 runs 13 residues. Trimming shortened V by 10 bases and J by 2 bases, and 15 bases separated the two germline ends. In nucleotides, the CDR3 is TGCGCCACCGGCCGGGGTCGAACCTACGAGCAGTACTTC. As protein: CATGRGRTYEQYF.

This rearrangement joins TRBV5-1 to TRBJ2-3; 8 bases are a match to TRBD2. The CDR3 loop spans 16 amino acids. Per germline, CDR1 SGHRS and CDR2 YFSETQ. V lost 5 bases and J lost 4; bases outside the gene matches: 12. CDR3 nucleotides: TGCGCCAGCAGGCTTAATACAGCGGGGGCATCAGATACGCAGTATTTT. Translating gives CASRLNTAGASDTQYF.

The chain couples TRBV19 to TRBJ2-3; D not resolved. Looked up from germline, CDR1 is LNHDA and CDR2 is SQIVND (reference sequence). Between the trimmed V and J ends, which lost 3 bases and 2 bases, there was a span of 6 bases. This CDR3 is built from 13 residues. CDR3 in amino acids: CASSMALTDTQYF. The CDR3 DNA follows: TGTGCCAGTAGTATGGCCCTCACAGATACGCAGTATTTT.

This clone occurred a few times. V usage is TRBV2 and J usage is TRBJ1-5; 10 bases are shared with TRBD1. Germline V gene data show CDR1 as SNHLY and CDR2 as FYNNEI. The CDR3 spans 17 residues. V shed 1 base, J shed 1 base, and the junction held 4 bases outside the gene matches. In DNA form, the CDR3 reads TGTGCCAGCAGTGAAGGGGGGACAGGGGCGAGCAATCAGCCCCAGCATTTT. This translates into CASSEGGTGASNQPQHF.

V gene TRBV18 combines with J gene TRBJ2-1; 7 nucleotides line up with TRBD1. CDR3 length equals 15 residues. CDR1 is KGHSH and CDR2 is LQKENI in the germline V gene. V lost 3 bases to trimming and J lost 4 bases; unmatched junction nucleotides: 6. The CDR3 spells CASSPSGQMYNEQFF. CDR3 nucleotide sequence: TGTGCCAGCTCACCCTCGGGACAGATGTACAATGAGCAGTTCTTC.

This chain connects TRBV18 to TRBJ1-4; D unresolved. Trimming left V 2 bases short and J 5 bases short, with 6 bases between. The CDR3 loop spans 13 amino acids. The germline gives CDR1 KGHSH, CDR2 LQKENI. DNA of the CDR3: TGTGCCAGCTCACCAGGAGGCAATGAAAAACTGTTTTTT. Translation: CASSPGGNEKLFF.

The chain combines TRBV5-1 with TRBJ1-4, with D uncertain. Germline V gene data show CDR1 as SGHRS and CDR2 as YFSETQ. The CDR3 totals 16 residues. Between the trimmed V and J ends, which lost 2 bases and 0 bases, there was a span of 11 bases. CDR3 DNA: TGCGCCAGCAGCTTATCCGTACTTGCAACTAATGAAAAACTGTTTTTT. Translating it yields CASSLSVLATNEKLFF.

The rearrangement links TRBV28 to TRBJ2-5; D not certain. CDR3 length: 14 residues. In germline, CDR1 is MDHEN, CDR2 SYDVKM. The V and J ends lost 1 base and 4 bases respectively, with 10 bases between them. The CDR3, as DNA: TGTGCCAGCAGTTTATATGCGAGAAGAGAGACCCAGTACTTC. Protein: CASSLYARRETQYF.

This chain links TRBV28 with TRBJ2-1, with D unclear. Trimming removed 6 bases at V and 8 bases at J, with 8 bases between. The CDR3 runs 11 residues. CDR1 is MDHEN and CDR2 is SYDVKM in the germline V gene. The CDR3 loop is CASSLGYEQFF. CDR3 nucleotide sequence: TGTGCCAGCAGCCTCGGGTATGAGCAGTTCTTC.

V is TRBV6-1 and J is TRBJ1-3; D possibly corresponds to TRBD1 (5 bases). CDR1 is MNHNS, CDR2 SASEGT, per germline. This CDR3 comprises 15 residues. With 5 bases removed from V and 4 bases from J, the gap between germline ends came to 15 bases. The CDR3 DNA follows: TGTGCCAGCAGTTTGACCGTAGGACACGGAAACACCATATATTTT. Its translation is CASSLTVGHGNTIYF.

The chain carries TRBV29-1 and TRBJ2-7; TRBD1 matches 7 bases. Germline values: CDR1 SQVTM, CDR2 ANQGSEA. V lost 0 bases, J lost 2 bases, and 4 bases stayed unmatched. This CDR3 region has 14 residues. CDR3 DNA: TGCAGCGTTGAAGAACTACAGGGGCCCTACGAGCAGTACTTC. Translated: CSVEELQGPYEQYF.